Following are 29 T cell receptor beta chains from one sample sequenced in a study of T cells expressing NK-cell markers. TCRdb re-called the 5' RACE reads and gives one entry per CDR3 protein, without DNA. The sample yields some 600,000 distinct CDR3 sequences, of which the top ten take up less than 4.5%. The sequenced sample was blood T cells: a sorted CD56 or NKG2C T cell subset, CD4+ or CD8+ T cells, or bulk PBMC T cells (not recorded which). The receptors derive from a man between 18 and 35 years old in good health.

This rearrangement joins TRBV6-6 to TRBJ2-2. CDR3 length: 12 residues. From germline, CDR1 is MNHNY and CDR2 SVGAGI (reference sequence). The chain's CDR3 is CASSYSGGELFF.

CDR3 residues: CASSLGQGGTGELFF. The chain uses TRBV7-6 and TRBJ2-2; the D call of TRBD1 rests on TCRdb alone, since no DNA is present to check it. This CDR3 is 15 amino acids long. Germline V gene lookup returns CDR1 SGHVS and CDR2 FNYEAQ.

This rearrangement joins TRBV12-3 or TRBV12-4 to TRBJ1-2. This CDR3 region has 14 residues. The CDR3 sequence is CASSFVGPPRGYTF.

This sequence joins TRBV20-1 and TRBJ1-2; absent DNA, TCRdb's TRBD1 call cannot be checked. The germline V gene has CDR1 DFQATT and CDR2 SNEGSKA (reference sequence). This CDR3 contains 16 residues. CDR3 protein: CSAIGGDRASNYGYTF.

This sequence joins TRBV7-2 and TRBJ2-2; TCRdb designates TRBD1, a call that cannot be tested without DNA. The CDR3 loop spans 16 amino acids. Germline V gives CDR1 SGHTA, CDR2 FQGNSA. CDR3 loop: CASSLTGLKVTGELFF.

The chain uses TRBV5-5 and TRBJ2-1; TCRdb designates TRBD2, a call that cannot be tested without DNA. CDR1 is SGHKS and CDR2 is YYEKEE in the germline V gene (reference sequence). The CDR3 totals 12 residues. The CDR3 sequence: CASNEPAREQFF.

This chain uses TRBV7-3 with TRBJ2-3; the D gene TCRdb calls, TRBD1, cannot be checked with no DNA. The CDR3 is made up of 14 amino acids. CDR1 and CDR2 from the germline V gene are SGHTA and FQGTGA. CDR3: CASSLTGNTDTQYF. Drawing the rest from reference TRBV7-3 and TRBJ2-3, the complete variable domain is GAGVSQTPSNKVTEKGKYVELRCDPISGHTALYWYRQSLGQGPEFLIYFQGTGAADDSGLPNDRFFAVRPEGSVSTLKIQRTERGDSAVYLCASSLTGNTDTQYFGPGTRLTVL.

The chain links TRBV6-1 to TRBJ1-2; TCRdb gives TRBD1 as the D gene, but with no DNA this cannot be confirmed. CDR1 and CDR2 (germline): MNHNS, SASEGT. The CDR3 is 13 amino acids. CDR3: CASSQQGVNGYTF.

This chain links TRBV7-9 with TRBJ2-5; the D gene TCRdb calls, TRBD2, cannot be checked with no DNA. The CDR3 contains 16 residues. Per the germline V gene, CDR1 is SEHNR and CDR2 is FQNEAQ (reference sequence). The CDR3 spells CASSTLAEGAGETQYF.

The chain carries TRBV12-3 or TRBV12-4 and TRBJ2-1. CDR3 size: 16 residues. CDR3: CASSLRLAEFYNEQFF.

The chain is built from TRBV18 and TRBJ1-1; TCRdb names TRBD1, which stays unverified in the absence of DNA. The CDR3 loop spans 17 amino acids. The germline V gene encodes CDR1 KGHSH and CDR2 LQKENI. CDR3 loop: CASSRWTGGPSNTEAFF.

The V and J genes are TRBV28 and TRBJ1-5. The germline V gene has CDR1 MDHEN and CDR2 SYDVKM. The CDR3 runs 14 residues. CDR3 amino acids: CASSLLRLNQPQHF.

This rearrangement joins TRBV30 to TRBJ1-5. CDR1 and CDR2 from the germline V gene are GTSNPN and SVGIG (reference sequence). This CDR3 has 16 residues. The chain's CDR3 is CAWSVRTANSNQPQHF.

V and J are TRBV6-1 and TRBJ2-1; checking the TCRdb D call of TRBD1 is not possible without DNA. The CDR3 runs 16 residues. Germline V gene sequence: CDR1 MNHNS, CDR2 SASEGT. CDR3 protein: CASFGGFTGGINEQFF.

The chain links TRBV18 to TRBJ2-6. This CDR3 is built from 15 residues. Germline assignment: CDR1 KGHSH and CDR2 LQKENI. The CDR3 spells CASSPPGTGANVLTF.

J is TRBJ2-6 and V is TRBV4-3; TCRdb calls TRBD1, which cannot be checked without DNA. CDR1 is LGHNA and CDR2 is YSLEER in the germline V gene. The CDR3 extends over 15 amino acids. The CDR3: CASSEQGAGANVLTF.

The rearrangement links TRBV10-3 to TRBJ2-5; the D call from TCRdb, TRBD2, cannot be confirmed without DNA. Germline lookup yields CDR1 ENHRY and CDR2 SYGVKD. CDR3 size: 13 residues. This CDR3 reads CAIKDYRQETQYF.

The CDR3 protein is CSVERDRGETEAFF. The gene calls are TRBV29-1 and TRBJ1-1; the TRBD1 assignment by TCRdb is unverifiable without DNA. The germline CDR1 and CDR2 sequences are SQVTM and ANQGSEA. This CDR3 comprises 14 residues.

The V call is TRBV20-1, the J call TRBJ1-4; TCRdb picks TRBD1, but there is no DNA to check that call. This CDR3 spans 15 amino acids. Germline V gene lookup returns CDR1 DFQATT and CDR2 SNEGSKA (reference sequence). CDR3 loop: CSASIGTGRGEKLFF.

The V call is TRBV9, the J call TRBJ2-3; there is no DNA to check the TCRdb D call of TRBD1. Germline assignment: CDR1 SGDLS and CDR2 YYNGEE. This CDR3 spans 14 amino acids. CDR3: CASSVTGMEDTQYF.

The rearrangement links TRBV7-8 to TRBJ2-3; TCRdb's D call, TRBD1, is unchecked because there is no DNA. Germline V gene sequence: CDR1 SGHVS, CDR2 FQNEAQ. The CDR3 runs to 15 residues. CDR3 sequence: CASSRTARERDTQYF.

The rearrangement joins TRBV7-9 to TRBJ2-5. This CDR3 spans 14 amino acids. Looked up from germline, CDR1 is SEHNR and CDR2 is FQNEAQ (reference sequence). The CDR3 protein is CASSLAASLETQYF.

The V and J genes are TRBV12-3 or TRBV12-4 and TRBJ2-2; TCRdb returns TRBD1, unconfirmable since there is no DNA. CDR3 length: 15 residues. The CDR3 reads CASSLRGWNTGELFF.

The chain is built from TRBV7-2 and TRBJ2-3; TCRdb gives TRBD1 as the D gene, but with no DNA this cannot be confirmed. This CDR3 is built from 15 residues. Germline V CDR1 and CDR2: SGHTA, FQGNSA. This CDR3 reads CASSLEAKGPDTQYF.

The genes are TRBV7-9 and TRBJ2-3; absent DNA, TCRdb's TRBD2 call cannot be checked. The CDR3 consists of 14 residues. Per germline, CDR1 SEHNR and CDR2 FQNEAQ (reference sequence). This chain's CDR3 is CAGGTSGSTDTQYF.

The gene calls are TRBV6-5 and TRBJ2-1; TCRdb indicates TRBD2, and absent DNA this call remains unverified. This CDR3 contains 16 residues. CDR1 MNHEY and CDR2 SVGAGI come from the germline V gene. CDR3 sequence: CASSYFTGTPILEQFF.

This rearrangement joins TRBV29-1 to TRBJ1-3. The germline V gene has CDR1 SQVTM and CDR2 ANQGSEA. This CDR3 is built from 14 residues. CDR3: CSVELGEEGNTIYF. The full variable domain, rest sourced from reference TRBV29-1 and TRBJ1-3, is SAVISQKPSRDICQRGTSLTIQCQVDSQVTMMFWYRQQPGQSLTLIATANQGSEATYESGFVIDKFPISRPNLTFSTLTVSNMSPEDSSIYLCSVELGEEGNTIYFGEGSWLTVV.

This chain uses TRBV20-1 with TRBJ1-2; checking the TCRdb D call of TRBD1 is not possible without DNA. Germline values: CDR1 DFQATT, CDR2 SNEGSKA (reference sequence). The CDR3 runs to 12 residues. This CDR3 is CSAADRGYGYTF.

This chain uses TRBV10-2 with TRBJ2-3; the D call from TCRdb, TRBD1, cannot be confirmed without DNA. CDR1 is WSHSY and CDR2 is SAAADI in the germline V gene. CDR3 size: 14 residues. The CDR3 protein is CASSELGVSDTQYF.